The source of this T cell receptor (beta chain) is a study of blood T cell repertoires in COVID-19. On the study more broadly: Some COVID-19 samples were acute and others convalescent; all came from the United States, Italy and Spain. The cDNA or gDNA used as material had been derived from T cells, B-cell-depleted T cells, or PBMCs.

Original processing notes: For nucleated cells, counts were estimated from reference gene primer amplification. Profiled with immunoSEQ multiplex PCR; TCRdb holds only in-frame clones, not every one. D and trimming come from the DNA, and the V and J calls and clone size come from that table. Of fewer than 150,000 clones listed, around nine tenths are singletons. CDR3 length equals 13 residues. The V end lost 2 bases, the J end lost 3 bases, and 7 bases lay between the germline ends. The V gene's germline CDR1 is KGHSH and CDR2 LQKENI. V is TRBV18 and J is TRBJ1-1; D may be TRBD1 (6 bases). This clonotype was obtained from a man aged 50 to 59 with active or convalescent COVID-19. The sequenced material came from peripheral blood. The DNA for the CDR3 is TGTGCCAGCTCACCAAGGACAGACACTGAAGCTTTCTTT. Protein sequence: CASSPRTDTEAFF.